This T cell receptor beta chain came from a study of shared clonotypes between healthy human individuals. Clones were sequenced by immunoSEQ multiplex PCR, and TCRdb holds only the in-frame ones, with some missing. This table holds fewer than 1.8 million clones, 97% to 99% found once. CDR1 is MNHEY, CDR2 SMNVEV, per germline (reference sequence). The V and J ends lost 5 bases and 0 bases respectively, with 11 bases between them. CDR3 length: 14 amino acids. V and J are TRBV27 and TRBJ2-7; D is undetermined. This TCR derives from a man aged 25-40 years in good health. Sequencing was performed on naive CD4+ T cells sorted from blood. Subset noted: CD45RA+ positively selected. The CDR3 reads CASSPSYYSYEQYF. The CDR3 nucleotides read TGTGCCAGCAGTCCTTCGTATTACTCCTACGAGCAGTACTTC.